The 13 T cell receptor beta chains below all came from one sample that was sequenced in a study of T-cell memory formation after mild COVID-19. TCRdb reprocessed the 5' RACE reads with MiXCR, giving one entry per CDR3 protein. The sample yields 250,000 to 350,000 distinct CDR3 sequences, around an eighth seen once. Sequences were obtained from PBMCs or a T cell subset sorted from them (not recorded which). All receptors derive from a man younger than 35 who had mild COVID-19 (a few samples of this study predate the infection). Cell type and time point are not known.

This clonotype was seen a handful of times. The gene calls are TRBV4-1 and TRBJ1-5; 10 nucleotides align to TRBD1. V was clipped by 4 bases and J by 5 bases; unmatched bases: 8. Germline V gene lookup returns CDR1 MGHRA and CDR2 YSYEKL. The CDR3 length is 16 residues. The CDR3 is CASSRGTGALYQPQHF. Written as DNA, the CDR3 is TGCGCCAGCAGCCGCGGGACAGGGGCCCTATATCAGCCCCAGCATTTT.

In this sample, this clonotype turned up many times. This sequence joins TRBV4-2 and TRBJ1-2; a possible D gene is TRBD1 (5 bases). Germline V lookup: CDR1 LGHNA, CDR2 YNFKEQ. This CDR3 comprises 17 residues. Trimming left V 0 bases short and J 4 bases short, with 18 bases between. CDR3 coding DNA: TGTGCCAGCAGCCAAGAAGTAAGCGGGGCCCCTGGCTATGGCTACACCTTC. Amino acid sequence: CASSQEVSGAPGYGYTF.

The V gene is TRBV9, the J gene TRBJ1-3; D unresolved. CDR1 and CDR2 from the germline V gene are SGDLS and YYNGEE. V lost 0 bases and J 4 bases, leaving 8 bases between the germline ends. The CDR3 length is 14 residues. This CDR3 is CASSVGRRGNTIYF. As DNA, the CDR3 is TGTGCCAGCAGCGTAGGAAGGCGCGGAAACACCATATATTTT.

There are a few counts of this clonotype. The chain employs TRBV4-1 and TRBJ2-7; TRBD2 matches 7 bases. CDR3 length: 14 amino acids. From germline, CDR1 is MGHRA and CDR2 YSYEKL. Unmatched junction bases numbered 4, after V lost 1 base and J lost 4 bases. The CDR3 sequence: CASSQGGGMYEQYV. CDR3 nucleotide sequence: TGCGCCAGCAGCCAAGGGGGGGGGATGTACGAGCAGTACGTC.

This clonotype was observed at least ten times. The chain uses TRBV18 and TRBJ2-7; TRBD1 matches 10 bases. Germline V gives CDR1 KGHSH, CDR2 LQKENI. The CDR3 is 16 residues long. The trim removed 3 bases at V and 3 bases at J, leaving 8 bases unmatched. In nucleotides, the CDR3 is TGTGCCAGCTCACCCCCTGGGACAGGGGCCCTCTACGAGCAGTACTTC. This translates into CASSPPGTGALYEQYF.

This chain joins TRBV6-2 or TRBV6-3 and TRBJ2-7; D unresolved. The CDR3 has 13 amino acids. Germline-derived CDR1 and CDR2 are MNHEY and SVGEGT. V lost 2 bases and J 4 bases, leaving 9 bases between the germline ends. The CDR3 region has the DNA TGTGCCAGCAGTTACGGTTACAGATACGAGCAGTACGTC. Translating gives CASSYGYRYEQYV.

This clonotype was found a few times. The V call is TRBV6-6, the J call TRBJ2-4; 9 nucleotides line up with TRBD1. From germline, CDR1 is MNHNY and CDR2 SVGAGI (reference sequence). The J segment lost 8 bases and the V segment lost 7 bases, leaving 12 bases of the junction unmatched. This CDR3 spans 15 amino acids. This chain's CDR3 is CASTDPGTGRDIQYF. In DNA form, the CDR3 reads TGTGCCAGCACCGACCCCGGGACAGGGAGGGACATTCAGTACTTC.

This clonotype was observed many times. The rearrangement uses TRBV7-8 and TRBJ2-1, with a weak D call TRBD2 (6 bases). Trimming shortened V by 5 bases and J by 0 bases, and 11 bases separated the two germline ends. The germline V gene has CDR1 SGHVS and CDR2 FQNEAQ. This CDR3 is built from 15 residues. The chain's CDR3 is CASSPWGGSYNEQFF. As DNA, the CDR3 is TGTGCCAGCAGCCCCTGGGGAGGCTCCTACAATGAGCAGTTCTTC.

The chain couples TRBV28 to TRBJ1-1, with TRBD1 matching 7 bases. This CDR3 has 15 residues. Per the germline V gene, CDR1 is MDHEN and CDR2 is SYDVKM. Trimming removed 7 bases from V and 3 bases from J; junction bases left unmatched: 11. CDR3 nucleotide sequence: TGTGCCAGCACCTCTGCCGGGACAGATTACACTGAAGCTTTCTTT. Its translation: CASTSAGTDYTEAFF.

This clonotype has more than one count but fewer than ten. The chain employs TRBV7-8 and TRBJ2-5; TRBD1 is a possible D gene (5 bases). V dropped 3 bases and J dropped 10 bases, with 12 bases sitting between them. CDR3 length: 12 amino acids. Germline lookup yields CDR1 SGHVS and CDR2 FQNEAQ. The CDR3 loop is CASSLGRLGQYF. In DNA, the CDR3 is TGTGCCAGCAGCTTGGGGCGATTGGGCCAGTACTTC.

The chain recombines TRBV5-4 with TRBJ2-1; possibly TRBD2 for D (5 bases). The CDR3 consists of 13 residues. Trimming removed 6 bases from V and 9 bases from J, with 16 bases in between. The germline V gene encodes CDR1 SGHNT and CDR2 YYREEE (reference sequence). The CDR3 here is CASTRPGIGEQFF. The CDR3 DNA reads as TGTGCCAGCACCCGACCGGGGATCGGTGAGCAGTTCTTC.

This chain connects TRBV12-3 or TRBV12-4 to TRBJ1-2; D might be TRBD1 (6 bases). The CDR3 has 14 amino acids. The ends were cut back, 6 bases at V and 4 bases at J, with 15 bases in the middle. The CDR3 here is CASSPRQAGYGYTF. Here the CDR3 DNA reads TGTGCCAGCAGCCCCAGACAGGCGGGCTATGGCTACACCTTC.

This clonotype turned up a few times. The chain joins TRBV5-1 to TRBJ2-2; TRBD2 matches 11 bases. The CDR3 has 17 residues. J was trimmed by 3 bases and V by 2 bases; bases with no gene match: 6. Germline loops: CDR1 SGHRS, CDR2 YFSETQ. This CDR3 reads CASSFLQLAGDTGELFF. As DNA, the CDR3 is TGCGCCAGCAGCTTCTTACAACTAGCGGGAGACACCGGGGAGCTGTTTTTT.